One and the same sample provided the 3 T cell receptor beta chains below, sequenced in a study of T-cell reconstitution after alpha-beta-depleted transplantation in children. Preparation of the TCRbeta library involved a method that used unique molecular identifiers. TCRdb reprocessed the PCR reads via MiXCR and lists one record per CDR3 protein. The profile shows approximately 300,000 distinct CDR3 sequences, about 9.4% of them singletons. Here the sequenced sample was PBMCs, taken before TCRalphabeta/CD19-depleted stem cell transplant. The receptor set was obtained from a boy under two years old with acute myeloid leukemia, due to receive a stem cell transplant.

This clonotype came up many times. The chain has TRBV10-3 and TRBJ2-1; D is uncertain. This CDR3 is built from 16 residues. Between the trimmed V and J ends, which lost 5 bases and 7 bases, there was a span of 21 bases. Germline CDR1 and CDR2: ENHRY and SYGVKD. In DNA form, the CDR3 reads TGTGCCATCAGTAAGGGCCCGCCCGCGACCGGGAATGAGCAGTTCTTC. This translates into CAISKGPPATGNEQFF.

Many counts were recorded for this clonotype. The CDR3 DNA sequence: TGTGCCAGTAGACCACAGGGGGCAGGGGAGCCCCCGAATGAAAAACTGTTTTTT. It encodes CASRPQGAGEPPNEKLFF. The rearrangement links TRBV19 to TRBJ1-4; 9 bases are shared with TRBD1. V lost 6 bases and J lost 5; bases outside the gene matches: 16. Per the germline V gene, CDR1 is LNHDA and CDR2 is SQIVND (reference sequence). The CDR3 spans 18 residues. The whole variable domain, filled in from reference TRBV19 and TRBJ1-4, reads DGGITQSPKYLFRKEGQNVTLSCEQNLNHDAMYWYRQDPGQGLRLIYYSQIVNDFQKGDIAEGYSVSREKKESFPLTVTSAQKNPTAFYLCASRPQGAGEPPNEKLFFGSGTQLSVL.

This clonotype occurred many times. The chain combines TRBV28 with TRBJ2-7, with TRBD1 as a possible D gene (6 bases). CDR3 length equals 13 residues. From germline, CDR1 is MDHEN and CDR2 SYDVKM. V lost 5 bases, J lost 5 bases, and 13 bases lay in between. CDR3 sequence reads: CASSLSTGNEQYF. The DNA of the CDR3 is TGTGCCAGCAGTCTTTCGACAGGTAACGAGCAGTACTTC.